This T cell receptor beta chain was recorded in a study of shared clonotypes between healthy human individuals. Assay: immunoSEQ multiplex PCR; the TCRdb copy retains only in-frame clones and omits some. Here the sample spans approximately 2.1 million clones, 85% to 95% being singletons. The germline V gene encodes CDR1 MNHEY and CDR2 SVGAGI. There are 15 residues in the CDR3. The V and J ends lost 4 bases and 4 bases, in that order; junction bases with no gene match: 9. This clone was seen a single time. Its antigen is not known. General observations from the study: Naive subsets tended to show greater estimated richness than memory subsets.

The rearrangement links TRBV6-5 to TRBJ2-7; 8 bases fit TRBD2. The source material was naive CD4+ T cells from PBMCs. Subset denoted: CD45RA+ positively selected. The TCR was taken from a man between 18 and 29 years old in good health. Some clones in this sample may be carry-over from other donors' samples. This chain's CDR3 is CASSSPSAGGYEQYF. CDR3 sequence (DNA): TGTGCCAGCAGTTCCCCCTCGGCGGGGGGATACGAGCAGTACTTC.